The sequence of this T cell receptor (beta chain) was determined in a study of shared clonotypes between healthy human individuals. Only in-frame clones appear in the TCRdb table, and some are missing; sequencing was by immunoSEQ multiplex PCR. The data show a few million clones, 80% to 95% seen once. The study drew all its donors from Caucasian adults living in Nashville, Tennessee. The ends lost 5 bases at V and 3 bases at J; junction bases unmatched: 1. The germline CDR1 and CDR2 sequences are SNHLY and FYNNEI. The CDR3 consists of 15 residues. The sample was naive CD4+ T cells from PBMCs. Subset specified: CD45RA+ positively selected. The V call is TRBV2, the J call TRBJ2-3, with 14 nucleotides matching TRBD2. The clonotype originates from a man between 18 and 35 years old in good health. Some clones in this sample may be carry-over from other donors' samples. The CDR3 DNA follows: TGTGCCAGCAGTTGGACTAGCGGGAGGACAGATACGCAGTATTTT. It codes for CASSWTSGRTDTQYF.